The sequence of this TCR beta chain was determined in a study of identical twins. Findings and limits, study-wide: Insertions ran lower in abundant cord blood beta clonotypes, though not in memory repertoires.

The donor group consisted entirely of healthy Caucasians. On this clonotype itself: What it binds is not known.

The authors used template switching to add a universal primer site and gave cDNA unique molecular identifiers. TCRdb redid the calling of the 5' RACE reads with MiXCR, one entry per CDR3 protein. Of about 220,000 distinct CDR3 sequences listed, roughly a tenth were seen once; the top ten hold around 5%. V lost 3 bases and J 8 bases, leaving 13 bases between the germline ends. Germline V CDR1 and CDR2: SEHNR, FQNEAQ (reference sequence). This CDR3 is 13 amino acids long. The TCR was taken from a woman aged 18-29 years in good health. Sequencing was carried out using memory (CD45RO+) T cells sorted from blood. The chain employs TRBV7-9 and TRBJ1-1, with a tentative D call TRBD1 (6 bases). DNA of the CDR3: TGTGCCAGCAGCTTTTACAGGGATGAGGAAGCTTTCTTT. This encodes CASSFYRDEEAFF.